This T cell receptor beta chain emerged from a study of shared clonotypes between healthy human individuals. Profiling relied on immunoSEQ multiplex PCR, and the TCRdb table lists in-frame clones only, not all of them. In the table there are about 320,000 clones, around 86% of which are singletons. J lost 0 bases, V lost 7 bases, and 5 bases had no gene match. This CDR3 contains 14 residues. Germline V gives CDR1 GTSNPN, CDR2 SVGIG (reference sequence). Concerning this clone itself: A much larger clone sits a single nucleotide away, making a read error possible. Other DNA sequences in the sample encode the same CDR3.

Sequencing was carried out using memory CD8+ T cells sorted from blood. The subset denotes: CD45RO+ cells pooled with CCR7-negative TemRA cells. The receptor was isolated from a man younger than 30 in good health. The chain combines TRBV30 with TRBJ1-5; 8 nucleotides match TRBD1. CDR3 region: CALGQENSNQPQHF. DNA for the CDR3: TGTGCCTTGGGACAGGAAAATAGCAATCAGCCCCAGCATTTT. The entire variable domain, with the rest obtained from reference TRBV30 and TRBJ1-5, is as follows: SQTIHQWPATLVQPVGSPLSLECTVEGTSNPNLYWYRQAAGRGLQLLFYSVGIGQISSEVPQNLSASRPQDRQFILSSKKLLLSDSGFYLCALGQENSNQPQHFGDGTRLSIL.